These 10 T cell receptor beta chains came from one sample sequenced in a study of blood T cell repertoires in COVID-19. Generated by immunoSEQ multiplex PCR, the TCRdb table keeps only in-frame clones and is missing some. Here the sample spans 7,000 or so clones, 70% to 90% being singletons. Sequencing was carried out using peripheral blood. These receptor sequences come from a man between 65 and 85 years old with active COVID-19.

This chain connects TRBV2 to TRBJ2-2; 7 bases are a match to TRBD1. CDR1 and CDR2 from the germline V gene are SNHLY and FYNNEI. CDR3 length equals 15 residues. V lost 6 bases to trimming and J lost 0 bases; unmatched junction nucleotides: 4. This CDR3 reads CASRPGGPNTGELFF. The DNA for the CDR3 is TGTGCCAGCAGGCCAGGGGGTCCGAACACCGGGGAGCTGTTTTTT.

This rearrangement joins TRBV27 to TRBJ1-1; a possible D gene is TRBD1 (5 bases). Between the trimmed V and J ends, which lost 5 bases and 5 bases, there was a span of 24 bases. The CDR3 sequence is 17 residues long. Per the germline V gene, CDR1 is MNHEY and CDR2 is SMNVEV (reference sequence). This CDR3 reads CASSPTFPDRGGTEAFF. The DNA for the CDR3 is TGTGCCAGCAGTCCAACGTTTCCTGACCGGGGGGGAACTGAAGCTTTCTTT.

The chain has TRBV3-1 (or the pseudogene TRBV3-2) and TRBJ1-2, with unresolved D. The CDR3 contains 13 residues. V lost 2 bases to trimming and J lost 2 bases, with 6 bases between them. Germline V gene data show CDR1 as LGHDT and CDR2 as YNNKEL (reference sequence). DNA of the CDR3: TGTGCCAGCAGCCAAATCGGGAACTATGGCTACACCTTC. Translating gives CASSQIGNYGYTF.

This chain uses TRBV11-3 with TRBJ2-3, with 7 bases aligning to TRBD2. The length of the CDR3 is 15 residues. Germline-derived CDR1 and CDR2 are SGHNT and YENEEA. J gave up 1 base and V 0 bases, and 1 base lay outside the gene matches. CDR3 nucleotides: TGTGCCAGCAGCTTAGACCGGGGGGGCACAGATACGCAGTATTTT. Translation: CASSLDRGGTDTQYF.

The gene calls are TRBV5-1 and TRBJ2-2; TRBD2 aligns across 7 bases. V lost 4 bases and J lost 4; bases outside the gene matches: 1. The length of the CDR3 is 13 residues. Germline CDR1 and CDR2: SGHRS and YFSETQ. The CDR3 loop is CASSPSGTGELFF. The DNA of the CDR3 is TGCGCCAGCAGCCCTAGCGGCACCGGGGAGCTGTTTTTT.

The rearrangement links TRBV19 to TRBJ2-2, with 14 bases aligning to TRBD2. The germline V gene has CDR1 LNHDA and CDR2 SQIVND (reference sequence). This CDR3 is built from 16 residues. The ends lost 9 bases at V and 6 bases at J; junction bases unmatched: 9. CDR3 coding DNA: TGTGCCAGCAGACTAGCGGGGGGGCTCCGGGCCGGGGAGCTGTTTTTT. Translating it yields CASRLAGGLRAGELFF.

Sample share makes this clone hyperexpanded. The chain joins TRBV11-2 to TRBJ2-7; perhaps TRBD1 as D (5 bases). The V end was cut by 0 bases, the J end by 6 bases, with 6 bases between. Germline assignment: CDR1 SGHAT and CDR2 FQNNGV. The CDR3 is 12 amino acids. The CDR3 nucleotides are TGTGCCAGCAGCTTAGACAGGGCCGAGCAGTACTTC. Translated, it gives CASSLDRAEQYF.

This chain links TRBV11-3 with TRBJ2-3; 9 bases map to TRBD2. From germline, CDR1 is SGHNT and CDR2 YENEEA. This CDR3 has 16 residues. Germline trimming cut 2 bases from V and 4 bases from J; bases unmatched to any gene: 7. The CDR3 reads CASSLRGGGGSDTQYF. DNA for the CDR3: TGTGCCAGCAGCTTACGAGGCGGGGGGGGATCAGATACGCAGTATTTT.

With respect to this clone: An end of the junction does not agree with germline; a read error may underlie this. The chain uses TRBV24-1 and TRBJ2-2; tentatively, D is TRBD1 (5 bases). The CDR3 runs to 14 residues. Germline CDR1 is KGHDR and CDR2 is SFDVKD. CDR3 nucleotides: TGTGCCACCAGTGACCGACAGAACGCCGGGGAGCTGTTTTTT. This encodes CATSDRQNAGELFF.

This rearrangement joins TRBV5-1 to TRBJ1-2; the D is unclear. Germline CDR1 and CDR2: SGHRS and YFSETQ. The CDR3 has 12 amino acids. V gave up 4 bases and J gave up 5 bases, with 9 bases separating them. The CDR3: CASSGDQYGYTF. The CDR3 DNA reads as TGCGCCAGCAGCGGAGACCAGTATGGCTACACCTTC.